This T cell receptor (beta chain) was documented in a study of response to subunit inactivated influenza vaccine. Notes on this clonotype: Its cognate antigen is unknown. Relative to the germline gene, one junction end is altered; a read error may explain this.

Study outcomes and limitations: New T cells are recruited in small numbers by each seasonal influenza vaccination, according to the authors' suggestion.

Germline CDR1 ENHRY, CDR2 SYGVKD. The length of the CDR3 is 13 residues. TCRdb called the RT-PCR reads again in MiXCR, with one record for every CDR3 protein. Of over 150,000 distinct CDR3 sequences listed, around 9.2% were seen once; the top ten hold 11%. This sequence joins TRBV10-3 and TRBJ1-1; D might be TRBD1 (5 bases). The material was non-naive T cells sorted from PBMCs, obtained on the day of vaccination. This clonotype was sampled from a man aged 50 or older who received an inactivated influenza vaccine. The CDR3 region is CATRDGLDTGAFF. The CDR3 nucleotides are TGTGCCACCAGGGATGGTTTGGACACTGGAGCTTTCTTT.